This is a list of T cell receptor beta chains from one sample in a study of blood T cell repertoires in COVID-19. Assay used: immunoSEQ multiplex PCR; TCRdb lists only in-frame clones, some missing. The table has 60,000 or so clones, 65% to 85% seen once; the top ten hold roughly 10%. The sample consisted of peripheral blood. These receptors came from a man aged 30 to 39 with COVID-19, enrolled during active disease. The CDR3 runs from the conserved cysteine through the conserved F or W. A D gene is named only where the DNA matches it firmly. Not every row has a clone size; where given, it reads once, few, many or a size class.

D gene,V gene,J gene,clone size,CDR3 length,CDR3 protein,CDR3 DNA
NA,TRBV27,TRBJ1-2,NA,12,CASRSYQRGYTF,TGTGCCAGCAGATCCTACCAGCGTGGCTACACCTTC
NA,TRBV7-8,TRBJ1-5,NA,14,CASSLAQVNQPQHF,TGTGCCAGCAGCTTAGCGCAGGTCAATCAGCCCCAGCATTTT
NA,TRBV9,TRBJ2-3,few,15,CASSVVGGMADTQYF,TGTGCCAGCAGCGTAGTTGGCGGGATGGCAGATACGCAGTATTTT
NA,TRBV27,TRBJ2-4,NA,15,CASSSEGAAKNIQYF,TGTGCCAGCAGTTCGGAGGGGGCAGCCAAAAACATTCAGTACTTC
NA,TRBV4-1,TRBJ2-1,NA,13,CASSQDGNNEQFF,TGCGCCAGCAGCCAAGACGGGAACAATGAGCAGTTCTTC
TRBD2,TRBV6-5,TRBJ2-1,NA,14,CASRAGTSYNEQFF,TGTGCCAGCAGGGCAGGGACTAGCTACAATGAGCAGTTCTTC
TRBD2,TRBV9,TRBJ2-3,NA,20,CASSVMGLAALEGVQDTQYF,TGTGCCAGCAGCGTAATGGGACTAGCGGCCCTTGAAGGGGTGCAAGATACGCAGTATTTT
NA,TRBV11-2,TRBJ1-6,NA,15,CASSLVGGVNSPLHF,TGTGCCAGCAGCTTAGTGGGGGGGGTTAATTCACCCCTCCACTTT
TRBD2,TRBV27,TRBJ2-7,NA,14,CASSLSSGGSEQYF,TGTGCCAGCAGTTTATCATCGGGGGGGTCCGAGCAGTACTTC
TRBD1,TRBV6-5,TRBJ1-2,NA,14,CASSLAGGDYGYTF,TGTGCCAGCAGCCTAGCAGGGGGCGACTATGGCTACACCTTC
NA,TRBV12-3/TRBV12-4,TRBJ2-5,NA,11,CASSFEETQYF,TGTGCCAGCAGTTTTGAGGAGACCCAGTACTTC
NA,TRBV18,TRBJ2-1,NA,14,CASSESRGRNEQFF,TGTGCCAGCTCAGAATCTAGGGGTAGGAATGAGCAGTTCTTC
TRBD2,TRBV7-3,TRBJ2-1,NA,16,CASSLGRGLGSDEQFF,TGTGCCAGCAGCCTGGGAAGGGGACTAGGATCTGATGAGCAGTTCTTC
TRBD1,TRBV28,TRBJ1-2,NA,14,CASRLGGASSGYTF,TGTGCCAGCAGGTTAGGGGGCGCGTCTAGTGGCTACACCTTC
NA,TRBV6-4,TRBJ2-3,once,13,CASSETATDTQYF,TGTGCCAGCAGTGAAACAGCCACAGATACGCAGTATTTT
TRBD1,TRBV9,TRBJ1-2,NA,17,CASSVDLNTGGWDGYTF,TGTGCCAGCAGCGTAGACCTCAATACAGGGGGCTGGGATGGCTACACCTTC
NA,TRBV21-1,TRBJ2-7,NA,13,CASSTTGPLEQYF,TGTGCCAGCAGCACGACAGGCCCACTGGAGCAGTACTTC
NA,TRBV30,TRBJ1-4,NA,14,CAWRIVRTNEKLFF,TGTGCCTGGAGGATCGTTCGGACTAATGAAAAACTGTTTTTT
NA,TRBV4-1,TRBJ1-1,NA,14,CASSQAVTNTEAFF,TGCGCCAGCAGCCAAGCGGTCACGAACACTGAAGCTTTCTTT
TRBD1,TRBV7-2,TRBJ1-5,NA,15,CASSPEGTVSNPQHF,TGTGCCAGCAGCCCGGAGGGGACAGTTAGTAATCCCCAGCATTTT
NA,TRBV7-9,TRBJ1-4,NA,14,CASSLDRGSEKLFF,TGTGCCAGCAGCTTAGACCGGGGGAGTGAAAAACTGTTTTTT
NA,TRBV9,TRBJ1-4,NA,15,CASSAAGSTNEKLFF,TGTGCCAGCAGCGCGGCAGGGTCAACTAATGAAAAACTGTTTTTT